Listed here are 32 T cell receptor beta chains from one sample, sequenced in a study of CXCR3-negative and CXCR3-positive naive CD8 T cells. These TCRs' antigens remain unknown. The authors prepared UMI-labeled TRB cDNA libraries by 5' RACE. TCRdb re-called the 5' RACE reads; one entry per CDR3 protein, DNA not given. The sample table sets out roughly 130,000 distinct CDR3 sequences. Overall study findings and caveats: Naive cells with CXCR3 showed TRB CDR3s that were more hydrophobic than those in CXCR3-negative naive cells.

What was sequenced was naive CXCR3+ CD8+ T cells from blood. Regarding subset: CD45RO-CCR7+CD27+CD95- naive CD8+ T cells expressing CXCR3 (TNR3+). The receptor source for this set is a human donor in good health. Some clones in this sample may be carry-over from other donors' samples.

The rearrangement links TRBV4-3 to TRBJ2-1; there is no DNA to check the TCRdb D call of TRBD2. Germline-derived CDR1 and CDR2 are LGHNA and YSLEER. CDR3 length: 15 amino acids. CDR3 residues: CASSRASGDYNEQFF.

The chain recombines TRBV29-1 with TRBJ1-1; TCRdb calls TRBD1, which cannot be checked without DNA. Germline V gives CDR1 SQVTM, CDR2 ANQGSEA. The CDR3 covers 11 residues. The CDR3 is CSVDRGTEAFF.

The chain couples TRBV6-2 or TRBV6-3 to TRBJ2-1; absent DNA, TCRdb's TRBD1 call cannot be checked. Germline-derived CDR1 and CDR2 are MNHEY and SVGEGT. The CDR3 contains 13 residues. The CDR3 sequence is CASSYSARGPPFF.

The rearrangement links TRBV6-6 to TRBJ2-3; TCRdb reports TRBD1, a call that lacks DNA to check it against. The CDR3 loop spans 17 amino acids. Germline CDR1 reads MNHNY; CDR2 reads SVGAGI (reference sequence). Here the CDR3 reads CASSYGILGRITDTQYF.

This chain links TRBV28 with TRBJ2-7; with no DNA, the TCRdb D assignment of TRBD1 cannot be verified. The CDR3 runs to 15 residues. CDR1 MDHEN and CDR2 SYDVKM come from the germline V gene. This CDR3 reads CASSSRGPTSYEQYF.

The rearrangement uses TRBV12-3 or TRBV12-4 and TRBJ2-7. This CDR3 comprises 14 residues. CDR3 amino acids: CASSFSGSFYEQYF.

The genes are TRBV5-1 and TRBJ2-1; TCRdb proposes TRBD1, but this gene call is untestable without DNA. This CDR3 spans 17 amino acids. The V gene's germline CDR1 is SGHRS and CDR2 YFSETQ. The CDR3 here is CASSPGTGSSSYNEQFF.

The chain couples TRBV5-1 to TRBJ2-1; TCRdb's D call of TRBD1 is untestable without DNA. The CDR3 totals 14 residues. Germline V gene lookup returns CDR1 SGHRS and CDR2 YFSETQ. CDR3: CASSLEQGANEQFF. The full variable domain, rest sourced from reference TRBV5-1 and TRBJ2-1, is KAGVTQTPRYLIKTRGQQVTLSCSPISGHRSVSWYQQTPGQGLQFLFEYFSETQRNKGNFPGRFSGRQFSNSRSEMNVSTLELGDSALYLCASSLEQGANEQFFGPGTRLTVL.

The chain has TRBV19 and TRBJ2-2; TCRdb reports TRBD1, a call that lacks DNA to check it against. Germline CDR1 LNHDA, CDR2 SQIVND (reference sequence). This CDR3 spans 15 amino acids. CDR3 residues: CASRSTGEHTGELFF.

The J gene is TRBJ2-7, the V gene TRBV5-1. The CDR3 sequence is 15 residues long. Germline assignment: CDR1 SGHRS and CDR2 YFSETQ. The CDR3 protein is CASSPTTSRSYEQYF.

The chain employs TRBV6-4 and TRBJ2-1; TCRdb picks TRBD2, but there is no DNA to check that call. The germline V gene has CDR1 MRHNA and CDR2 SNTAGT. CDR3 size: 15 residues. CDR3 residues: CASSDSSGGANEQFF.

The chain couples TRBV7-3 to TRBJ1-3. This CDR3 is built from 15 residues. Germline CDR1 and CDR2: SGHTA and FQGTGA. The CDR3 loop is CASSLGGILGNTIYF. The full variable domain, its missing parts supplied by reference TRBV7-3 and TRBJ1-3, is GAGVSQTPSNKVTEKGKYVELRCDPISGHTALYWYRQSLGQGPEFLIYFQGTGAADDSGLPNDRFFAVRPEGSVSTLKIQRTERGDSAVYLCASSLGGILGNTIYFGEGSWLTVV.

The chain is built from TRBV29-1 and TRBJ2-7; the TCRdb call, TRBD2, lacks DNA for checking. Germline-derived CDR1 and CDR2 are SQVTM and ANQGSEA. This CDR3 is built from 12 residues. This CDR3 reads CSVLAGVSEQYF.

This chain connects TRBV13 to TRBJ2-7. Germline V gene lookup returns CDR1 PRHDT and CDR2 FYEKMQ (reference sequence). The CDR3 extends over 13 amino acids. CDR3 region: CASSLGRSYEQYF. The full variable domain, in which reference TRBV13 and TRBJ2-7 provide the parts outside the CDR3, is AAGVIQSPRHLIKEKRETATLKCYPIPRHDTVYWYQQGPGQDPQFLISFYEKMQSDKGSIPDRFSAQQFSDYHSELNMSSLELGDSALYFCASSLGRSYEQYFGPGTRLTVT.

The J gene is TRBJ1-1, the V gene TRBV5-4; TCRdb gives TRBD1 as the D gene, but with no DNA this cannot be confirmed. There are 14 residues in the CDR3. Germline lookup yields CDR1 SGHNT and CDR2 YYREEE (reference sequence). The CDR3 sequence: CASSPTGGNTEAFF. Combining the CDR3 with reference TRBV5-4 and TRBJ1-1 gives the whole variable domain ETGVTQSPTHLIKTRGQQVTLRCSSQSGHNTVSWYQQALGQGPQFIFQYYREEENGRGNFPPRFSGLQFPNYSSELNVNALELDDSALYLCASSPTGGNTEAFFGQGTRLTVV.

The V and J genes are TRBV29-1 and TRBJ1-5. The length of the CDR3 is 14 residues. Germline V lookup: CDR1 SQVTM, CDR2 ANQGSEA. The CDR3 here is CSVEGEGINQPQHF. The full variable domain, completed using reference TRBV29-1 and TRBJ1-5, is SAVISQKPSRDICQRGTSLTIQCQVDSQVTMMFWYRQQPGQSLTLIATANQGSEATYESGFVIDKFPISRPNLTFSTLTVSNMSPEDSSIYLCSVEGEGINQPQHFGDGTRLSIL.

The genes are TRBV4-2 and TRBJ1-1. Germline loops: CDR1 LGHNA, CDR2 YNFKEQ. This CDR3 spans 14 amino acids. The CDR3 here is CASSQAGLNTEAFF.

V and J are TRBV29-1 and TRBJ2-2; the D call of TRBD2 rests on TCRdb alone, since no DNA is present to check it. This CDR3 region has 15 residues. In germline, CDR1 is SQVTM, CDR2 ANQGSEA. The CDR3 protein is CSVEMGLTNTGELFF.

The V gene is TRBV4-3, the J gene TRBJ1-1. Germline CDR1 is LGHNA and CDR2 is YSLEER. The CDR3 spans 15 residues. CDR3 sequence: CASSQVNMGDTEAFF.

This rearrangement joins TRBV4-3 to TRBJ2-2. In germline, CDR1 is LGHNA, CDR2 YSLEER. This CDR3 is 15 amino acids long. The CDR3 sequence: CASSQDGRNTGELFF.

This CDR3 reads CASSYGQSYEQYF. The chain couples TRBV5-5 to TRBJ2-7; without DNA, the TCRdb call of TRBD1 cannot be checked. The CDR3 totals 13 residues. The germline gives CDR1 SGHKS, CDR2 YYEKEE (reference sequence).

The chain uses TRBV10-3 and TRBJ2-7. CDR1 is ENHRY, CDR2 SYGVKD, per germline. The CDR3 has 14 residues. The CDR3 loop reads CAISESRSSYEQYF.

The V call is TRBV11-2, the J call TRBJ1-1; TCRdb selects TRBD1, and the lack of DNA leaves this call unchecked. This CDR3 spans 14 amino acids. CDR1 is SGHAT and CDR2 is FQNNGV in the germline V gene. This chain's CDR3 is CASSFTQVNTEAFF.

The chain has TRBV4-2 and TRBJ1-2. The germline V gene encodes CDR1 LGHNA and CDR2 YNFKEQ. There are 16 residues in the CDR3. Here the CDR3 reads CASSQDRSDYNYGYTF.

The rearrangement joins TRBV28 to TRBJ2-1. The CDR3 sequence is 11 residues long. Per germline, CDR1 MDHEN and CDR2 SYDVKM. This chain's CDR3 is CSRSSYNEQFF. The complete variable domain, with remaining parts taken from reference TRBV28 and TRBJ2-1, reads DVKVTQSSRYLVKRTGEKVFLECVQDMDHENMFWYRQDPGLGLRLIYFSYDVKMKEKGDIPEGYSVSREKKERFSLILESASTNQTSMYLCSRSSYNEQFFGPGTRLTVL.

The chain combines TRBV29-1 with TRBJ2-7. The CDR3 sequence is 12 residues long. Germline assignment: CDR1 SQVTM and CDR2 ANQGSEA. CDR3 in amino acids: CSVGKDYYEQYF.

The rearrangement uses TRBV4-1 and TRBJ2-1; the TCRdb D gene call, TRBD1, has no DNA to confirm it. The CDR3 has 14 amino acids. The V gene's germline CDR1 is MGHRA and CDR2 YSYEKL. CDR3 region: CASSQVREGNEQFF.

The J gene is TRBJ2-6, the V gene TRBV3-1; the TCRdb D gene call, TRBD1, has no DNA to confirm it. This CDR3 spans 17 amino acids. Looked up from germline, CDR1 is LGHDT and CDR2 is YNNKEL (reference sequence). CDR3 sequence reads: CASSPPGHNSGANVLTF.

The chain has TRBV25-1 and TRBJ2-5. The CDR3 covers 14 residues. Germline V gene sequence: CDR1 MGHDK, CDR2 SYGVNS. The CDR3 here is CASSDRNLQETQYF.

The rearrangement joins TRBV29-1 to TRBJ2-3. This CDR3 region has 14 residues. Germline V gene data show CDR1 as SQVTM and CDR2 as ANQGSEA. The CDR3: CSVVSFTSTDTQYF.

The gene calls are TRBV15 and TRBJ2-7; TCRdb indicates TRBD1, and absent DNA this call remains unverified. The CDR3 contains 14 residues. Germline V gene sequence: CDR1 LNHNV, CDR2 YYDKDF (reference sequence). CDR3 amino acids: CATSRDRGANEQYF.

The chain recombines TRBV12-3 or TRBV12-4 with TRBJ2-3. This CDR3 has 12 residues. CDR3 loop: CASRSSTDTQYF.